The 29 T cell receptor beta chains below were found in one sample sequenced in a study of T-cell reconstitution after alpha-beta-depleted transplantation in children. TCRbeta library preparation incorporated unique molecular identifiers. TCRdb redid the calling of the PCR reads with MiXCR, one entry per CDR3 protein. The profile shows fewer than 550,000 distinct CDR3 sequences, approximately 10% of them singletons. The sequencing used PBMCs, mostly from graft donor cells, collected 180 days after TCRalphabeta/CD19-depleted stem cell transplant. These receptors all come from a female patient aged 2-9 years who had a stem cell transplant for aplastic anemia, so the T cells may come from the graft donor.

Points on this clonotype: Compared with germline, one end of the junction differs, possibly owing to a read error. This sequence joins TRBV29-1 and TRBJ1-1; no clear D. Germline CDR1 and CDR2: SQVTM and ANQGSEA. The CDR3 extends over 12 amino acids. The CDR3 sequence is CSAEGWNTEAFF. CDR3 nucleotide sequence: TGCAGCGCTGAAGGGTGGAACACTGAAGCTTTCTTT.

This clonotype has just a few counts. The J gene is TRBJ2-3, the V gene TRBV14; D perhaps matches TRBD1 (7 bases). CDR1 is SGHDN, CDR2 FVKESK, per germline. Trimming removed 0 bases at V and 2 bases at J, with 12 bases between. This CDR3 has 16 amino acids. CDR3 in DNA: TGTGCCAGCAGCCAAGAGGAGGGGGCGCCCACAGATACGCAGTATTTT. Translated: CASSQEEGAPTDTQYF. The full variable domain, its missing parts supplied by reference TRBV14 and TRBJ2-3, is EAGVTQFPSHSVIEKGQTVTLRCDPISGHDNLYWYRRVMGKEIKFLLHFVKESKQDESGMPNNRFLAERTGGTYSTLKVQPAELEDSGVYFCASSQEEGAPTDTQYFGPGTRLTVL.

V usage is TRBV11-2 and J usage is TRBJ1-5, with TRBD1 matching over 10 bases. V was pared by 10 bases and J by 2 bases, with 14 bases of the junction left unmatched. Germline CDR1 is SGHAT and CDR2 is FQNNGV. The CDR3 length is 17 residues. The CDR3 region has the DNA TGTGCCAACACCCCGGGACAGGGGTTTAGGGGCAATCAGCCCCAGCATTTT. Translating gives CANTPGQGFRGNQPQHF.

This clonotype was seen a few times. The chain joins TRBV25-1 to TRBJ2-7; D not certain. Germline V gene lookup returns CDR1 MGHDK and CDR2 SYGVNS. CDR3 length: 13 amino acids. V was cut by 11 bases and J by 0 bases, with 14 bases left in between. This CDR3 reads CAPQARPSYEQYV. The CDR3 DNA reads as TGTGCCCCCCAGGCACGGCCCTCCTACGAGCAGTACGTC.

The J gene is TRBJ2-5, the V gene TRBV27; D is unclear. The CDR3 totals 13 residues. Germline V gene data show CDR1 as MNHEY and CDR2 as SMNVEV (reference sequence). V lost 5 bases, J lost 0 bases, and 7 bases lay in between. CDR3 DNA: TGTGCCAGCAGTGACTTCTACCAAGAGACCCAGTACTTC. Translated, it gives CASSDFYQETQYF.

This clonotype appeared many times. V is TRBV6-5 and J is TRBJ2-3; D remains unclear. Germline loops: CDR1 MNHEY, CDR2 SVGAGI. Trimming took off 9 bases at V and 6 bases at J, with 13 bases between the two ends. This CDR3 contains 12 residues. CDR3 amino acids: CASSPDSDTQYF. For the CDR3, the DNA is TGTGCCAGTTCCCCCGATAGTGATACGCAGTATTTT.

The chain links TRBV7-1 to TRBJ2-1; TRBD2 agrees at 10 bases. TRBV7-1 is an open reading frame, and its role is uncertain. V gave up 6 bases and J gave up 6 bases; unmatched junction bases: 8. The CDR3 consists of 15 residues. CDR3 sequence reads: CASRPAGGPLNEQFF. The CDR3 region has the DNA TGTGCCAGCAGGCCAGCGGGAGGGCCCCTCAATGAGCAGTTCTTC.

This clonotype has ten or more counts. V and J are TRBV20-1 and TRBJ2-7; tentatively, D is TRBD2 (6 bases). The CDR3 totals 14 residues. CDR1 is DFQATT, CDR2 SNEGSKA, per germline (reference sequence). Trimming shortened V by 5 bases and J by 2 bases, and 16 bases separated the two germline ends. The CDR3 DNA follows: TGCAGTGCTGGTCCACTGGGCGGGGCCTACGAGCAGTACGTC. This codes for CSAGPLGGAYEQYV.

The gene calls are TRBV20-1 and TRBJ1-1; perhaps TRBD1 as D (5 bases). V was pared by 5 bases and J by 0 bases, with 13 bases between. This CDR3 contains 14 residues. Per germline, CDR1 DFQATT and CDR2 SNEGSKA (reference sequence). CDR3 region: CSAPRAGLNTEAFF. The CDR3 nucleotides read TGCAGTGCTCCCCGGGCAGGGCTGAACACTGAAGCTTTCTTT.

The CDR3 sequence: CAYGGGITEAFF. The CDR3 nucleotides read TGTGCCTACGGTGGGGGGATAACTGAAGCTTTCTTT. The chain is built from TRBV30 and TRBJ1-1, with D maybe TRBD1 (5 bases). The CDR3 covers 12 residues. The germline CDR1 and CDR2 sequences are GTSNPN and SVGIG (reference sequence). V lost 7 bases, J lost 5 bases, and 14 bases lay in between.

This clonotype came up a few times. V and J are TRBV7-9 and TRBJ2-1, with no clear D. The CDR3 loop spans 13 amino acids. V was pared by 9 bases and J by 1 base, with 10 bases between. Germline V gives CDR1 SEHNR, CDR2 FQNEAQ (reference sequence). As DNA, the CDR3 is TGTGCCAGACAGCCTATTTCCTACAATGAGCAGTTCTTC. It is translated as CARQPISYNEQFF.

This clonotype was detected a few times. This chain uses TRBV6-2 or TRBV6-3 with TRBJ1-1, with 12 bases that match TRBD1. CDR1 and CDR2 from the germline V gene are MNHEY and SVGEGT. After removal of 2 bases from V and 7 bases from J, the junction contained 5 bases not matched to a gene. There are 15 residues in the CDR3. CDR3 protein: CASSYGTGGEGEAFF. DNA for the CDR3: TGTGCCAGCAGTTACGGGACAGGGGGCGAAGGTGAAGCTTTCTTT.

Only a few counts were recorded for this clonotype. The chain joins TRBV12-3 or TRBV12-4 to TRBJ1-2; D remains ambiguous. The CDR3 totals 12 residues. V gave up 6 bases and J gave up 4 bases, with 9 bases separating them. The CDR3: CASSPSVYGYTF. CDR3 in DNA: TGTGCCAGCAGCCCCAGTGTCTATGGCTACACCTTC.

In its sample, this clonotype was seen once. The CDR3 region is CSVDLRATDTQYF. The CDR3 nucleotides are TGCAGCGTTGATCTGCGGGCCACAGATACGCAGTATTTT. The J gene is TRBJ2-3, the V gene TRBV29-1; the D gene is possibly TRBD2 (5 bases). With 3 bases removed from V and 2 bases from J, the gap between germline ends came to 9 bases. The V gene's germline CDR1 is SQVTM and CDR2 ANQGSEA. The CDR3 covers 13 residues.

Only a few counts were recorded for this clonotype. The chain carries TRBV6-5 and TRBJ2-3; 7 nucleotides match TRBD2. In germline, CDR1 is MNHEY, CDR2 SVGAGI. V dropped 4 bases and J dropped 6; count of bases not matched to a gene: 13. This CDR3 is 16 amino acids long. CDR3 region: CASSWGGIGWVDTQYF. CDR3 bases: TGTGCCAGCAGTTGGGGGGGGATTGGTTGGGTCGATACGCAGTATTTT.

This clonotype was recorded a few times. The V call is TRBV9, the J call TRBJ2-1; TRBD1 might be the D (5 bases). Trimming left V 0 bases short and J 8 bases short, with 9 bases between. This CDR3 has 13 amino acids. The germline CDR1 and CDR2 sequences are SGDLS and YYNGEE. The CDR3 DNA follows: TGTGCCAGCAGCGTAGAGGGGTTCTATGAGCAGTTCTTC. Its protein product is CASSVEGFYEQFF.

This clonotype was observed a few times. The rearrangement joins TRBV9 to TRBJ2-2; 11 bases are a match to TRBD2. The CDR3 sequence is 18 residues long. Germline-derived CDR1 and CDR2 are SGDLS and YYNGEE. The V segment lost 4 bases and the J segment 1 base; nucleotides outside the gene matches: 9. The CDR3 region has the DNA TGTGCCAGCAGCCCTGGACTAGCGGGTTTAATGAACACCGGGGAGCTGTTTTTT. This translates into CASSPGLAGLMNTGELFF.

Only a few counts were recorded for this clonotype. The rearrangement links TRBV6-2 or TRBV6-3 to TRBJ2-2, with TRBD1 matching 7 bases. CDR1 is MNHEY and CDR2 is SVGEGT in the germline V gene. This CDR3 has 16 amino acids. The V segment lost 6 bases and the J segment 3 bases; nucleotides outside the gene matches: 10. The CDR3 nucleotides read TGTGCCAGCAGCCCTCCGACAGGGTGGTACACCGGGGAGCTGTTTTTT. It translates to CASSPPTGWYTGELFF.

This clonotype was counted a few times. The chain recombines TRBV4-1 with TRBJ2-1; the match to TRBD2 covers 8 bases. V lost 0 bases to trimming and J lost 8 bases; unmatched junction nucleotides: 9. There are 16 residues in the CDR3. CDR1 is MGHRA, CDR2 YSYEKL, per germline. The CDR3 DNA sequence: TGCGCCAGCAGCCAAGATCCCCGGGAGGGCCGGGATGAGCAGTTCTTC. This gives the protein CASSQDPREGRDEQFF.

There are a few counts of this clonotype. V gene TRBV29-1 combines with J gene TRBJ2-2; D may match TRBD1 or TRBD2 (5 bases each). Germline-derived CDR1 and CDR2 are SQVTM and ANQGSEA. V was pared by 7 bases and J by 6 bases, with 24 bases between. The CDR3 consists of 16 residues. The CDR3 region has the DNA TGCAGCGCGACCTTCCAGGACGGGGCCTGGGCCGGGGAGCTGTTTTTT. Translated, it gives CSATFQDGAWAGELFF.

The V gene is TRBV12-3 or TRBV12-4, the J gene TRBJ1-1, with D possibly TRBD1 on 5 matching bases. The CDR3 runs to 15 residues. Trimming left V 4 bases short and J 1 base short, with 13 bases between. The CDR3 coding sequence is TGTGCCAGCAGTTCACCTAGCACAGGGAACACTGAAGCTTTCTTT. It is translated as CASSSPSTGNTEAFF.

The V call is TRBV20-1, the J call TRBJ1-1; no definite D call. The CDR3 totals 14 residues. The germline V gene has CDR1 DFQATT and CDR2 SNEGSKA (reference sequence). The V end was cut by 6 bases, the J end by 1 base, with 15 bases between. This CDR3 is CSADHGITNTEAFF. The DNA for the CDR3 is TGCAGTGCGGACCACGGGATCACGAACACTGAAGCTTTCTTT.

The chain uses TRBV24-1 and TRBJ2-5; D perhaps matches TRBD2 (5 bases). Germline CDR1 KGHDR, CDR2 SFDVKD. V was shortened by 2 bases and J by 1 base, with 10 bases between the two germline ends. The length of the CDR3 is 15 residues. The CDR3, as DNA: TGTGCCACCAGTGATTCCGGGGTAGCCCAAGAGACCCAGTACTTC. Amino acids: CATSDSGVAQETQYF.

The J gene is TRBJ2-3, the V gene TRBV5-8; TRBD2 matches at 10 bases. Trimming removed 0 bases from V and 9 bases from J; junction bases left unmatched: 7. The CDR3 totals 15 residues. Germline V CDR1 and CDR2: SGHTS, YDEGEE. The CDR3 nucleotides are TGTGCCAGCAGCTTGGTGGTAGCGGGAGGAACCACGCAGTATTTT. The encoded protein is CASSLVVAGGTTQYF.

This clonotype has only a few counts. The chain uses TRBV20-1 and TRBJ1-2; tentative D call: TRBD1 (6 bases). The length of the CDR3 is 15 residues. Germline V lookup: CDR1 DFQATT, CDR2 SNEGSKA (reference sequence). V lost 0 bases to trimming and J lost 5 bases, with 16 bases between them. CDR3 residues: CSARDPGHGLYGYTF. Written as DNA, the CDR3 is TGCAGTGCTAGAGATCCGGGACATGGCCTATATGGCTACACCTTC.

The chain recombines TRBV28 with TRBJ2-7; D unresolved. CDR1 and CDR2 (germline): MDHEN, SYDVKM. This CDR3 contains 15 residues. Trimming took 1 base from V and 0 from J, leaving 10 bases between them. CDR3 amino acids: CASSLFDTTSYEQYF. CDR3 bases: TGTGCCAGCAGTTTATTTGACACCACCTCCTACGAGCAGTACTTC.

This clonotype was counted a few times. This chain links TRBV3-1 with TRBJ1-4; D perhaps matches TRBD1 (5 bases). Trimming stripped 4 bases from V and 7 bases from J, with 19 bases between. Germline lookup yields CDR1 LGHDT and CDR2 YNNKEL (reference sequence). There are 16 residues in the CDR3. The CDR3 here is CASSPALGGVAEKLFF. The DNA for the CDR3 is TGTGCCAGCAGCCCGGCCCTGGGAGGGGTGGCTGAAAAACTGTTTTTT.

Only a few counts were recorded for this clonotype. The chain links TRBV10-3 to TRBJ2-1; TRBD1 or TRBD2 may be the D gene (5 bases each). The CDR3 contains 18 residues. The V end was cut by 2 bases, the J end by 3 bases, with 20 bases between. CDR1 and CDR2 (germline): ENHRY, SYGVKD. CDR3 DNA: TGTGCCATCAGTGAGAGGGGAGCGGTGGACGGAGTCTACAATGAGCAGTTCTTC. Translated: CAISERGAVDGVYNEQFF.

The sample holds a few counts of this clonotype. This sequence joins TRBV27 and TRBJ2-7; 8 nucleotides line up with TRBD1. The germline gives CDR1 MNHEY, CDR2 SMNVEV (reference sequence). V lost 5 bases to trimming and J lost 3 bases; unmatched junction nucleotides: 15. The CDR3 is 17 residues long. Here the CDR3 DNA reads TGTGCCAGCAGTCCTTCCCGCAGGGGGCCCGTTTACTACGAGCAGTACTTC. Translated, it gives CASSPSRRGPVYYEQYF.